The 4 T cell receptor beta chains below were found in one sample sequenced in a study of T-cell reconstitution after alpha-beta-depleted transplantation in children. Preparation of the TCRbeta library involved a method that used unique molecular identifiers. In TCRdb, the PCR reads were re-called with MiXCR into one record per CDR3 protein. The sample comprises roughly 190,000 distinct CDR3 sequences, about 14% of which are singletons, and roughly an eighth rests with the top ten. The sequencing here drew on PBMCs from the stem cell graft donor, taken from the stem cell graft. The receptor source for this set is a human donor who donated a stem cell graft to a child with acute lymphoblastic leukemia.

The genes are TRBV5-1 and TRBJ2-1, with 9 bases that match TRBD2. J was trimmed by 9 bases and V by 0 bases; bases with no gene match: 10. The CDR3 covers 16 residues. Germline loops: CDR1 SGHRS, CDR2 YFSETQ. DNA of the CDR3: TGCGCCAGCAGCTTGGGATCCAGCGGGAGGTCCGGTGAGCAGTTCTTC. Protein: CASSLGSSGRSGEQFF.

This clonotype was counted once. A read error may be the cause here, since a much bigger clone is one base away. In nucleotides, the CDR3 is TGTGCCAGCAGCCCATCGACGGCGGGGCTCATAGATACGCAGTATTTT. Translated, it gives CASSPSTAGLIDTQYF. The chain recombines TRBV7-9 with TRBJ2-3, with D tentatively TRBD2 (6 bases). Trimming removed 5 bases from V and 5 bases from J, with 20 bases in between. This CDR3 contains 16 residues. CDR1 is SEHNR and CDR2 is FQNEAQ in the germline V gene (reference sequence).

There are many counts of this clonotype. This chain joins TRBV5-1 and TRBJ2-3, with a possible D match to TRBD1 (5 bases). CDR1 is SGHRS and CDR2 is YFSETQ in the germline V gene. This CDR3 is 13 amino acids long. The CDR3 DNA is TGCGTTGCCGAGGACACCCTGAAATATACGCAGTATTTT. This encodes CVAEDTLKYTQYF.

This clonotype was counted ten times or more. The chain carries TRBV20-1 and TRBJ2-5; D ambiguous. This CDR3 is built from 14 residues. The V gene's germline CDR1 is DFQATT and CDR2 SNEGSKA (reference sequence). Trimming removed 0 bases at V and 5 bases at J, with 13 bases between. CDR3 sequence (DNA): TGCAGTGCTAGAGATAGGGTAGCATACGAGACCCAGTACTTC. Translation gives CSARDRVAYETQYF.